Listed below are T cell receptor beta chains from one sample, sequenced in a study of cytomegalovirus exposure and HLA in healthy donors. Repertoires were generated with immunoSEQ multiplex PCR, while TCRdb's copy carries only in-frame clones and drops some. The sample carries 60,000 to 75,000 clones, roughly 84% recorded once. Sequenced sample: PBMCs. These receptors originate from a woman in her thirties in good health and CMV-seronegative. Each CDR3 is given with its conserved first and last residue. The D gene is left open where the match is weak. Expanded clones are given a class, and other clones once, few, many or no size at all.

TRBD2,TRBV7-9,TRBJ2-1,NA,TGTGCCAGCAGCTTCGTGGGCGGGAGGGGAAATGAGCAGTTCTTC,CASSFVGGRGNEQFF
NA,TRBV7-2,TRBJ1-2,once,TGTGCCAGCAGCTTAGGACCAGGGTCGGAGGGCTACACCTTC,CASSLGPGSEGYTF
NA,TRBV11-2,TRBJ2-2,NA,TGTGCCAGCAGCACACAGTATATCGGGGAGCTGTTTTTT,CASSTQYIGELFF
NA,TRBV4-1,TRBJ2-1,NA,TGCGCCAGCAGCCAAGATCTTCCCTCCTACAATGAGCAGTTCTTC,CASSQDLPSYNEQFF
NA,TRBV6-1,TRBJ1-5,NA,TGTGCCAGCCGCCCCTCAGGGAATGGTCAGCCCCAGCATTTT,CASRPSGNGQPQHF
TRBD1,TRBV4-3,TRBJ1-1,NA,TGCGCCAGCAGCCAAAGTCAGGGGGGCACTGAAGCTTTCTTT,CASSQSQGGTEAFF
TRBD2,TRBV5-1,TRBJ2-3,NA,TGCGCCAGCAGCTCGGCGGGGGGGATAACGGATACGCAGTATTTT,CASSSAGGITDTQYF
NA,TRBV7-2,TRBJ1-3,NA,TGTGCCAGCATGGGGGGAGGGGGAAACACCATATATTTT,CASMGGGGNTIYF
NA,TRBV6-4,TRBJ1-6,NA,TGTGCCAGCAGTGATTCTTCCTTTTCGGCCCTCCACTTT,CASSDSSFSALHF
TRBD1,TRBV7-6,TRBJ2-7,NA,TGTGCCAGCAGCTCCCGGGACAGCGACTACGAGCAGTACTTC,CASSSRDSDYEQYF